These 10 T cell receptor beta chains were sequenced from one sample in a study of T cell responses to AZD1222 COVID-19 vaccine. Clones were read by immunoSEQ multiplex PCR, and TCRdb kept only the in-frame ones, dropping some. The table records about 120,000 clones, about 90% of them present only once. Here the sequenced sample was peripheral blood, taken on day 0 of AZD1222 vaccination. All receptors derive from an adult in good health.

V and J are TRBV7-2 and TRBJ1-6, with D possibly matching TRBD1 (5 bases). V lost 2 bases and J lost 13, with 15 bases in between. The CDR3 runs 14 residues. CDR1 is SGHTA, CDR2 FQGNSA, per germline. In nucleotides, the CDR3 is TGTGCCAGCAGCTTATCAGGGAGTTTTTCCCCCCTCCACTTT. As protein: CASSLSGSFSPLHF.

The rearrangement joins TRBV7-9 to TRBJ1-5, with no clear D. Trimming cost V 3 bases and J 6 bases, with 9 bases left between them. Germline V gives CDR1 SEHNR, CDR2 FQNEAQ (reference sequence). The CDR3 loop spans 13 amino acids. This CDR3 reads CASSLLSGQPQHF. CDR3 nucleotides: TGTGCCAGCAGCTTGCTATCAGGTCAGCCCCAGCATTTT.

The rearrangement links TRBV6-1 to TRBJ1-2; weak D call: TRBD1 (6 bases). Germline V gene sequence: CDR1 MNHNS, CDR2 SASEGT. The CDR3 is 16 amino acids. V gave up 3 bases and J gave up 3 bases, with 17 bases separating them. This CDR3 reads CASSEITGALYYGYTF. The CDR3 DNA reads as TGTGCCAGCAGTGAGATAACGGGGGCCCTCTACTATGGCTACACCTTC.

CDR3 region: CASSLDRVVNTEAFF. The DNA for the CDR3 is TGTGCCAGCAGCTTGGACAGGGTTGTAAACACTGAAGCTTTCTTT. The chain has TRBV5-6 and TRBJ1-1; a possible D gene is TRBD1 (6 bases). CDR3 length: 15 residues. The germline V and J ends were trimmed by 0 bases and 2 bases, with 11 bases remaining between them. Germline V CDR1 and CDR2: SGHDT, YYEEEE. The whole variable domain, filled in from reference TRBV5-6 and TRBJ1-1, reads DAGVTQSPTHLIKTRGQQVTLRCSPKSGHDTVSWYQQALGQGPQFIFQYYEEEERQRGNFPDRFSGHQFPNYSSELNVNALLLGDSALYLCASSLDRVVNTEAFFGQGTRLTVV.

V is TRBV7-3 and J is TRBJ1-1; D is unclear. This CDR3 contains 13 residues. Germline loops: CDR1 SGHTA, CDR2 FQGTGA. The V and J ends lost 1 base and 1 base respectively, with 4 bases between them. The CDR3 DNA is TGTGCCAGCAGCTTAAGGGAGAACACTGAAGCTTTCTTT. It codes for CASSLRENTEAFF.

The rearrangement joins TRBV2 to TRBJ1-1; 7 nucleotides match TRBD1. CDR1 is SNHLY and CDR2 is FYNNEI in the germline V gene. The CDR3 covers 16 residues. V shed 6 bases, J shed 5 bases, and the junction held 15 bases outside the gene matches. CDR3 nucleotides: TGTGCCAGCAGGGGGCCAGGGGGAAGTGTTTTGACTGAAGCTTTCTTT. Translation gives CASRGPGGSVLTEAFF.

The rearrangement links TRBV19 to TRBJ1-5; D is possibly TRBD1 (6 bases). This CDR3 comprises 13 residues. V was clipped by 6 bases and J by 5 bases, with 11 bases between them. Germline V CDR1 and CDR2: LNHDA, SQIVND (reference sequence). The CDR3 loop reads CASRVYRDQPQHF. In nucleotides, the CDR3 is TGTGCCAGTAGGGTTTACAGGGATCAGCCCCAGCATTTT.

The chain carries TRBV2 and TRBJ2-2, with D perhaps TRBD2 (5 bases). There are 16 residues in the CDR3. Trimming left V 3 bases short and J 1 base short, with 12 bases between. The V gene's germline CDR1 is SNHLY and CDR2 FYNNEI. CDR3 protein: CASSERRPLNTGELFF. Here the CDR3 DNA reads TGTGCCAGCAGTGAGAGGAGGCCGCTGAACACCGGGGAGCTGTTTTTT.

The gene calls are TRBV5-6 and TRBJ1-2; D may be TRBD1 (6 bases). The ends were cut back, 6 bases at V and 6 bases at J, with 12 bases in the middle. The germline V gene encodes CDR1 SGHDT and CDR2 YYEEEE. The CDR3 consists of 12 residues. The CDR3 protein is CASMLGGNGYTF. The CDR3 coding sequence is TGTGCCAGCATGCTAGGGGGAAATGGCTACACCTTC.

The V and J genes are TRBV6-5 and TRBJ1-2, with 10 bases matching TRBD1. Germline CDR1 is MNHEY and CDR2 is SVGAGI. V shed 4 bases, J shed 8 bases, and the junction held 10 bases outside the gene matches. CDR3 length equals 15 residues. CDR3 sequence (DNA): TGTGCCAGCAGTTCCAGGGACAGGGGTGGTTTCGGCTACACCTTC. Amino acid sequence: CASSSRDRGGFGYTF.